This TCR beta chain is drawn from a study of technical replicates of blood from several donors. The repertoire was sequenced with immunoSEQ multiplex PCR; TCRdb's copy has only in-frame clones and lacks some. The sample contains around 83,000 clones, around 94% of which appear only once. The CDR3 runs to 16 residues. Germline V CDR1 and CDR2: LNHNV, YYDKDF (reference sequence). V lost 1 base and J lost 3; bases outside the gene matches: 6. The sample comprised T cells isolated from PBMCs. The TCR originated in a human donor in good health. The V and J genes are TRBV15 and TRBJ2-7; the match to TRBD1 covers 10 bases. The CDR3 protein is CATSRAGTGAFYEQYF. In DNA, the CDR3 is TGTGCCACCAGCAGAGCCGGGACAGGGGCTTTCTACGAGCAGTACTTC. Combining the CDR3 with reference TRBV15 and TRBJ2-7 gives the whole variable domain DAMVIQNPRYQVTQFGKPVTLSCSQTLNHNVMYWYQQKSSQAPKLLFHYYDKDFNNEADTPDNFQSRRPNTSFCFLDIRSPGLGDTAMYLCATSRAGTGAFYEQYFGPGTRLTVT.